The 20 T cell receptor beta chains below come from one sample, sequenced in a study of CD8 T cells in ankylosing spondylitis. TCRdb recomputed calls from the 5' RACE reads with MiXCR, one row per CDR3 protein. The repertoire consists of 150,000 to 200,000 distinct CDR3 sequences, with 9.5% to 13% occurring once and the leading ten covering 25% to 30%. The sample was blood, either unsorted or a sorted T cell fraction (not recorded which). The receptors come from a male donor with ankylosing spondylitis or in good health (not recorded which).

This clonotype was observed a few times. This sequence joins TRBV20-1 and TRBJ2-1, with TRBD2 matching 11 bases. J gave up 2 bases and V 1 base, and 1 base lay outside the gene matches. Germline loops: CDR1 DFQATT, CDR2 SNEGSKA (reference sequence). CDR3 length: 15 amino acids. CDR3 sequence: CSARATSGTYNEQFF. The CDR3 DNA reads TGCAGTGCTAGAGCGACTAGCGGGACCTACAATGAGCAGTTCTTC.

This clonotype came up many times. This chain uses TRBV12-3 or TRBV12-4 with TRBJ2-2; 9 nucleotides align to TRBD1. V lost 10 bases and J lost 3; bases outside the gene matches: 6. The CDR3 covers 14 residues. The DNA of the CDR3 is TGTGCCATTCACGGGACAGGGTACACCGGGGAGCTGTTTTTT. Translation gives CAIHGTGYTGELFF.

The V call is TRBV7-9, the J call TRBJ2-5; no definite D call. In germline, CDR1 is SEHNR, CDR2 FQNEAQ (reference sequence). This CDR3 has 12 amino acids. V lost 6 bases, J lost 4 bases, and 9 bases lay in between. In DNA form, the CDR3 reads TGTGCCAGCAGTGGGGTTGGAGAGACCCAGTACTTC. Translating it yields CASSGVGETQYF. Complete variable domain (other parts from reference TRBV7-9 and TRBJ2-5): DTGVSQNPRHKITKRGQNVTFRCDPISEHNRLYWYRQTLGQGPEFLTYFQNEAQLEKSRLLSDRFSAERPKGSFSTLEIQRTEQGDSAMYLCASSGVGETQYFGPGTRLLVL.

This clonotype was picked up many times. The CDR3 protein is CASSQGIWGGSTDTQYF. The CDR3 nucleotides read TGCGCCAGCAGCCAAGGGATATGGGGAGGGAGCACAGATACGCAGTATTTT. The chain joins TRBV4-3 to TRBJ2-3, with 7 bases that match TRBD2. This CDR3 spans 17 amino acids. From germline, CDR1 is LGHNA and CDR2 YSLEER. V lost 1 base to trimming and J lost 0 bases; unmatched junction nucleotides: 7.

This clonotype has a handful of counts. J is TRBJ2-1 and V is TRBV6-1, with D uncertain. Germline CDR1 MNHNS, CDR2 SASEGT. V was clipped by 4 bases and J by 10 bases, with 11 bases between them. This CDR3 has 12 residues. The CDR3 DNA reads as TGTGCCAGCAGTGGAAACAGCCTAGAGCAGTTCTTC. Translated: CASSGNSLEQFF.

The chain uses TRBV7-6 and TRBJ2-5; 7 nucleotides align to TRBD2. Germline V gene data show CDR1 as SGHVS and CDR2 as FNYEAQ. The junction had 7 bases not matched to a gene; V was cut back by 3 bases and J by 9 bases. This CDR3 contains 13 residues. The CDR3 spells CASSFLGSGAQYF. The CDR3 bases are TGTGCCAGCAGCTTCTTGGGGAGCGGGGCCCAGTACTTC.

This clonotype has just a few counts. The genes are TRBV6-5 and TRBJ1-2; TRBD1 agrees at 8 bases. The CDR3 length is 15 residues. V shed 4 bases and J 4 bases; nucleotides not matched to a gene: 8. Germline CDR1 MNHEY, CDR2 SVGAGI. The CDR3, as DNA: TGTGCCAGCAGTTTCAGGACAGGGAGGACCTATGGCTACACCTTC. Its protein is CASSFRTGRTYGYTF.

Only a few counts were recorded for this clonotype. The chain carries TRBV7-2 and TRBJ2-1, with TRBD2 as a possible D gene (6 bases). Germline values: CDR1 SGHTA, CDR2 FQGNSA. V was clipped by 4 bases and J by 7 bases, with 14 bases between them. CDR3 size: 14 residues. CDR3: CASSSSGLPNEQFF. CDR3 bases: TGTGCCAGCAGCTCCTCGGGACTGCCGAATGAGCAGTTCTTC. Full variable domain (rest looked up from reference TRBV7-2 and TRBJ2-1): GAGVSQSPSNKVTEKGKDVELRCDPISGHTALYWYRQSLGQGLEFLIYFQGNSAPDKSGLPSDRFSAERTGGSVSTLTIQRTQQEDSAVYLCASSSSGLPNEQFFGPGTRLTVL.

Judged by abundance, this clonotype is medium-sized. V is TRBV2 and J is TRBJ2-1; TRBD2 matches 7 bases. Trimming at V came to 8 bases and at J to 7 bases, leaving 5 bases not matched to a gene. The germline gives CDR1 SNHLY, CDR2 FYNNEI. The length of the CDR3 is 12 residues. CDR3 sequence (DNA): TGTGCCAGCCCCCCAGCGGGGAATGAGCAGTTCTTC. Amino acids: CASPPAGNEQFF.

This clonotype was counted at least ten times. The genes are TRBV7-8 and TRBJ2-1; TRBD2 matches 8 bases. Germline CDR1 reads SGHVS; CDR2 reads FQNEAQ. Trimming removed 7 bases from V and 7 bases from J; junction bases left unmatched: 21. CDR3 size: 18 residues. The CDR3 DNA sequence: TGTGCCAGCATCAAAAAAAGGGGTACCAGCGGGAGACTAAATGAGCAGTTCTTC. Amino acids: CASIKKRGTSGRLNEQFF.

This clonotype was found many times. CDR3: CASSRQGDSGNTIYF. As DNA, the CDR3 is TGTGCCAGCAGTCGACAGGGGGACTCTGGAAACACCATATATTTT. J is TRBJ1-3 and V is TRBV12-3 or TRBV12-4; 9 nucleotides agree with TRBD1. With V trimmed by 5 bases and J by 0 bases, 2 bases remained unmatched. The CDR3 consists of 15 residues.

The rearrangement links TRBV18 to TRBJ2-1, with 15 positions matching TRBD2. The CDR3 loop spans 18 amino acids. V trimming: 5 bases; J trimming: 5 bases; junction bases outside the gene matches: 10. Germline values: CDR1 KGHSH, CDR2 LQKENI. The chain's CDR3 is CASSGLAGGVGVDNEQFF. CDR3 DNA sequence: TGTGCCAGCTCAGGACTAGCGGGAGGGGTTGGAGTGGACAATGAGCAGTTCTTC.

There are many counts of this clonotype. V is TRBV20-1 and J is TRBJ1-1; 10 bases line up with TRBD1. The J segment lost 4 bases and the V segment lost 5 bases, leaving 10 bases of the junction unmatched. Per the germline V gene, CDR1 is DFQATT and CDR2 is SNEGSKA (reference sequence). The CDR3 is made up of 15 amino acids. CDR3 in amino acids: CSAAGTGAGGTEAFF. Here the CDR3 DNA reads TGCAGTGCTGCCGGGACAGGGGCAGGGGGCACTGAAGCTTTCTTT.

In this sample, this clonotype turned up a few times. The DNA of the CDR3 is TGTGCCAGTATTGGGACTAGCGGGAACAATGAGCAGTTCTTC. It translates to CASIGTSGNNEQFF. The chain is built from TRBV19 and TRBJ2-1; 13 nucleotides agree with TRBD2. The CDR3 totals 14 residues. V gave up 7 bases and J gave up 5 bases; unmatched junction bases: 2. Germline V gives CDR1 LNHDA, CDR2 SQIVND (reference sequence).

This clonotype was counted many times. J is TRBJ1-3 and V is TRBV7-2; TRBD1 is a possible D gene (6 bases). V was pared by 6 bases and J by 0 bases, with 9 bases between. Germline V gene sequence: CDR1 SGHTA, CDR2 FQGNSA. The CDR3 runs 14 residues. CDR3 nucleotide sequence: TGTGCCAGCAGAGGGACAATCTCTGGAAACACCATATATTTT. Protein product: CASRGTISGNTIYF.

This clonotype is labeled hyperexpanded (1% or more). This chain connects TRBV5-8 to TRBJ2-1, with D perhaps TRBD2 (6 bases). CDR3 size: 12 residues. CDR1 is SGHTS, CDR2 YDEGEE, per germline. V lost 0 bases and J lost 10, with 8 bases in between. The CDR3 region is CASSLGGLEQFF. The CDR3 region has the DNA TGTGCCAGCAGCTTGGGGGGACTGGAGCAGTTCTTC. Based on the CDR3 plus reference TRBV5-8 and TRBJ2-1, the full variable domain is EAGVTQSPTHLIKTRGQQATLRCSPISGHTSVYWYQQALGLGLQFLLWYDEGEERNRGNFPPRFSGRQFPNYSSELNVNALELEDSALYLCASSLGGLEQFFGPGTRLTVL.

This chain uses TRBV7-2 with TRBJ2-7; D may be TRBD2 (5 bases). V lost 4 bases, J lost 7 bases, and 11 bases lay in between. In germline, CDR1 is SGHTA, CDR2 FQGNSA. The CDR3 is 12 amino acids. The CDR3 bases are TGTGCCAGCAGCTCCTCTCAGCGGGAGCAGTACTTC. The encoded protein is CASSSSQREQYF.

This clonotype was found many times. CDR3 DNA: TGCGCCAGCAGCGAGGGACAATCCGCGGCTGGAAACACCATATATTTT. Its protein product is CASSEGQSAAGNTIYF. This chain joins TRBV5-1 and TRBJ1-3, with D possibly matching TRBD1 (6 bases). Trimming took off 4 bases at V and 2 bases at J, with 16 bases between the two ends. Germline V gene data show CDR1 as SGHRS and CDR2 as YFSETQ. The CDR3 runs to 16 residues.

The table lists this clonotype with a few counts. The chain couples TRBV25-1 to TRBJ2-3, with 11 nucleotides matching TRBD2. The V gene end was trimmed by 6 bases and the J gene end by 2 bases; junction bases not matched to a gene: 4. The CDR3 extends over 15 amino acids. Germline-derived CDR1 and CDR2 are MGHDK and SYGVNS. CDR3 residues: CASSAGLAVTDTQYF. In DNA form, the CDR3 reads TGTGCCAGCAGCGCGGGACTAGCGGTCACAGATACGCAGTATTTT.

The chain couples TRBV5-1 to TRBJ1-5; D gene ambiguous. V was trimmed by 0 bases and J by 5 bases, leaving 6 bases between them. This CDR3 has 13 amino acids. Germline V gives CDR1 SGHRS, CDR2 YFSETQ. The CDR3 protein is CASSLESYQPQHF. As DNA, the CDR3 is TGCGCCAGCAGCTTGGAATCGTATCAGCCCCAGCATTTT. The full variable domain, in which reference TRBV5-1 and TRBJ1-5 provide the parts outside the CDR3, is KAGVTQTPRYLIKTRGQQVTLSCSPISGHRSVSWYQQTPGQGLQFLFEYFSETQRNKGNFPGRFSGRQFSNSRSEMNVSTLELGDSALYLCASSLESYQPQHFGDGTRLSIL.